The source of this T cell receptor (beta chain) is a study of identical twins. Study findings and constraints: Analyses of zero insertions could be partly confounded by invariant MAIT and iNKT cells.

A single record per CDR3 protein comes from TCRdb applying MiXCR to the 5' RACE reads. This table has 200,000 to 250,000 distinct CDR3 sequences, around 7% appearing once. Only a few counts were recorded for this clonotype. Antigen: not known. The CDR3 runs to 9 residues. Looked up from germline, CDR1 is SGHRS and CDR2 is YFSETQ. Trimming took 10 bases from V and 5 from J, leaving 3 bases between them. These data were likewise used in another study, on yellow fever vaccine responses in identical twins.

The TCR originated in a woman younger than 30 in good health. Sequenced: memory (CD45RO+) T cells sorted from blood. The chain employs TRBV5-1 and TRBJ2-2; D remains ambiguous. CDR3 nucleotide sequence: TGCGCCGGAACCGGGGAGCTGTTTTTT. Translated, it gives CAGTGELFF.